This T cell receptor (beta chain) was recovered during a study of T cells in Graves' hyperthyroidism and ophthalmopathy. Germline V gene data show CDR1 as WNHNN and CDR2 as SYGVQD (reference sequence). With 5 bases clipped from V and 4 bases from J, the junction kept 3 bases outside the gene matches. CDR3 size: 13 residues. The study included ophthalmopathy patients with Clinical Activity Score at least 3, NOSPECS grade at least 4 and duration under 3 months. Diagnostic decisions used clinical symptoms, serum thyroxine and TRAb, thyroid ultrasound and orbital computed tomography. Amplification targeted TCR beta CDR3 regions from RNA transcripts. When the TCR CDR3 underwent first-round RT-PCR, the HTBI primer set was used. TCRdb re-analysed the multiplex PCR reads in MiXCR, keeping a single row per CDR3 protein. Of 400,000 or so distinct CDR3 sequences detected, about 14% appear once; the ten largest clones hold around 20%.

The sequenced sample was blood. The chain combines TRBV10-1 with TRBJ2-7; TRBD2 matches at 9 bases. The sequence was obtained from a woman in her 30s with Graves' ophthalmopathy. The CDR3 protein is CASSSGGRYEQYF. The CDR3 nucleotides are TGCGCCAGCAGTAGCGGGGGGAGATACGAGCAGTACTTC.